The TCR beta chain under discussion was sequenced for a study of T-cell memory formation after mild COVID-19. This CDR3 has 13 residues. Germline V gene data show CDR1 as SGHRS and CDR2 as YFSETQ. Trimming removed 3 bases from V and 11 bases from J; junction bases left unmatched: 10. TCRdb recomputed calls from the 5' RACE reads with MiXCR, one row per CDR3 protein. The sample contains 550,000 to 600,000 distinct CDR3 sequences, 15% to 20% of which appear only once. The sample comprised PBMCs or a T cell subset sorted from them (not recorded which). The V and J genes are TRBV5-1 and TRBJ1-1; 7 bases fit TRBD1. The TCR originated in an adult woman who had mild COVID-19 (a few samples of this study predate the infection). Cell type and time point are not known. In DNA, the CDR3 is TGCGCCAGCAGCTCGGAGGAGGGGGCCACGGCTTTCTTT. Its translation is CASSSEEGATAFF.